This T cell receptor beta chain emerged from a study of neurological immune-mediated disorders. V lost 4 bases to trimming and J lost 4 bases; unmatched junction nucleotides: 10. CDR3 length: 16 amino acids. Looked up from germline, CDR1 is SGHRS and CDR2 is YFSETQ. This clonotype occurred many times. TCRdb processed the 5' RACE reads anew with MiXCR; each CDR3 protein has one entry. The sample has almost 85,000 distinct CDR3 sequences; about 2.5% are singletons. The specimen sequenced was PBMCs. The chain uses TRBV5-1 and TRBJ2-1; 8 positions agree with TRBD2. The receptor comes from a woman aged 25 to 39 with multiple sclerosis. CDR3 sequence reads: CASSKDTGTRYNEQFF. The CDR3 DNA is TGCGCCAGCAGCAAAGATACCGGGACTAGGTACAATGAGCAGTTCTTC.